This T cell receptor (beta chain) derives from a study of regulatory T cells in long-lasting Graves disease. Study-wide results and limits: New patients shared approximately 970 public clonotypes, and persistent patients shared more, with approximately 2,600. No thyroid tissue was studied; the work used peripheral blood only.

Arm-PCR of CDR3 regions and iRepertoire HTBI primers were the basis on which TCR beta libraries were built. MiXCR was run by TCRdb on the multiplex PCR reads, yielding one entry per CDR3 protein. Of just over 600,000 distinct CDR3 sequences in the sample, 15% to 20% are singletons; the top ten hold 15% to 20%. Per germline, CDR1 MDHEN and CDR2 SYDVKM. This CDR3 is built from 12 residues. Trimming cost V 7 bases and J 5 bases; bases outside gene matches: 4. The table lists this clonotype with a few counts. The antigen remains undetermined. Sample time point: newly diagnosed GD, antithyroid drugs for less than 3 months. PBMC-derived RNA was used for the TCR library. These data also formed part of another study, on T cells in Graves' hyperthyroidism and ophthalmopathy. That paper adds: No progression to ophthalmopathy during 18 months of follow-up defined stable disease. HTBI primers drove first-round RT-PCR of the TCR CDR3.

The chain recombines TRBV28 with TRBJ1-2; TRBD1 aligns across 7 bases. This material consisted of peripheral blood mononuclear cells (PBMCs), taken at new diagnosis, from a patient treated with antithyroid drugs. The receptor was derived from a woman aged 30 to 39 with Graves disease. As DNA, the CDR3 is TGTGCCAGCATGAAGACAGGGTATGGCTACACCTTC. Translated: CASMKTGYGYTF.